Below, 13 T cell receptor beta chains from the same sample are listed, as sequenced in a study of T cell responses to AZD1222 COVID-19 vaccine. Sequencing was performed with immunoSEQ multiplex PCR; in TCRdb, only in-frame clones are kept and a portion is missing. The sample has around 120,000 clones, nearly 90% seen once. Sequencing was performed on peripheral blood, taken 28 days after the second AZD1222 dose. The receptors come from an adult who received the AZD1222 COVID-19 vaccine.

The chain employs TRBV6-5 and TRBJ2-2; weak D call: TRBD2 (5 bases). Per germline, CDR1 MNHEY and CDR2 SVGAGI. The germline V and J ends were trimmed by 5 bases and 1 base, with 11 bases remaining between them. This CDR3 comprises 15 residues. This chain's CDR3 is CASSRRMENTGELFF. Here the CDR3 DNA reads TGTGCCAGCAGTCGGAGGATGGAGAACACCGGGGAGCTGTTTTTT.

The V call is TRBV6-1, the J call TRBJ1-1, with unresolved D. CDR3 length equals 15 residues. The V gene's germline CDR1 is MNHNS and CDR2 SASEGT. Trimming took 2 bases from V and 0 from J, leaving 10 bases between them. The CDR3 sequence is CASSELLTVNTEAFF. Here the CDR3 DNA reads TGTGCCAGCAGTGAACTCCTCACAGTGAACACTGAAGCTTTCTTT.

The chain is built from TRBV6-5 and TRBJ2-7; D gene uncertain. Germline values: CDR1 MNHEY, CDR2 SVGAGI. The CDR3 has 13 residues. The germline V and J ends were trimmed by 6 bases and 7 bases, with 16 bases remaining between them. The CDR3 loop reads CASRIDRAREQYF. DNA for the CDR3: TGTGCCAGCAGGATCGATAGGGCTCGGGAGCAGTACTTC.

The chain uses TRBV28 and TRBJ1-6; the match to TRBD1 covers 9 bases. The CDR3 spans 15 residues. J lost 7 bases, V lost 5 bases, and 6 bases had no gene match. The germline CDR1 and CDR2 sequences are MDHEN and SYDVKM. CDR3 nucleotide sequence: TGTGCCAGCAGTCCCCGGGACAGGGAAAATTCACCCCTCCACTTT. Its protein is CASSPRDRENSPLHF.

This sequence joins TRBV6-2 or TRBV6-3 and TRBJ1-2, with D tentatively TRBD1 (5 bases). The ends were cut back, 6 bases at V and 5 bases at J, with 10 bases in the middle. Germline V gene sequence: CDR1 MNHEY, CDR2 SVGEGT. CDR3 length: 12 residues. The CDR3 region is CASSRVGYGYTF. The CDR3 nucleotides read TGTGCCAGCAGCAGGGTAGGATATGGCTACACCTTC.

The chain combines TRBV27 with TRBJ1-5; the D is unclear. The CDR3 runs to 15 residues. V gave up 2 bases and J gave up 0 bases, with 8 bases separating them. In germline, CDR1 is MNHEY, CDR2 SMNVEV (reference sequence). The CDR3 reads CASSLGSYSNQPQHF. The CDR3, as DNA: TGTGCCAGCAGTTTAGGCAGCTATAGCAATCAGCCCCAGCATTTT.

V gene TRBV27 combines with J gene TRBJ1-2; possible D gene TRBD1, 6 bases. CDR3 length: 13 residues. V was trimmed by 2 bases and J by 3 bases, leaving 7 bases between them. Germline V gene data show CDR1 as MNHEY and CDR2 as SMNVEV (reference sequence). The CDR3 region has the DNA TGTGCCAGCAGTTTAACAGGGCACTATGGCTACACCTTC. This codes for CASSLTGHYGYTF.

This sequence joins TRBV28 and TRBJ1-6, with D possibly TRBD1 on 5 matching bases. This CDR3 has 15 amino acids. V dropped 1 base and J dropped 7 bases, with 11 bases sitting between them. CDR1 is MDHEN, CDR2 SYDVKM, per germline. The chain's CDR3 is CASSLSQGLNSPLHF. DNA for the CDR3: TGTGCCAGCAGTTTATCGCAGGGATTAAATTCACCCCTCCACTTT.

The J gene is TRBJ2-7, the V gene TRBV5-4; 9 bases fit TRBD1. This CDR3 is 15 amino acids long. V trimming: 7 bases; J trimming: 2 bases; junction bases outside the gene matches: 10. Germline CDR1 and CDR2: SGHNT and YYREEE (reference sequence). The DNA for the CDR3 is TGTGCCAGCTCCCTTCCGGGACAGGGCCCCTACGAGCAGTACTTC. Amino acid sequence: CASSLPGQGPYEQYF. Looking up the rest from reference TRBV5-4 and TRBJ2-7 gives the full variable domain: ETGVTQSPTHLIKTRGQQVTLRCSSQSGHNTVSWYQQALGQGPQFIFQYYREEENGRGNFPPRFSGLQFPNYSSELNVNALELDDSALYLCASSLPGQGPYEQYFGPGTRLTVT.

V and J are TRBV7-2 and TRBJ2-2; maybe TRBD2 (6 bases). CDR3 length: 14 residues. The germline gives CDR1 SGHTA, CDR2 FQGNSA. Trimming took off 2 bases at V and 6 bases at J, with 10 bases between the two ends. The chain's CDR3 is CASSLHGSAGELFF. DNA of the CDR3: TGTGCCAGCAGCTTACACGGGAGCGCCGGGGAGCTGTTTTTT.

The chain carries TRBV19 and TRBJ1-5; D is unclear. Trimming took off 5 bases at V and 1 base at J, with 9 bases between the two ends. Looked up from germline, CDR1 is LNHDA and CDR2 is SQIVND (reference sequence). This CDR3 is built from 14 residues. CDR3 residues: CASSVLVSNQPQHF. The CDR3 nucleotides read TGTGCCAGTAGTGTTTTGGTAAGCAATCAGCCCCAGCATTTT.

CDR3 sequence: CASSLQGARGDEKLFF. CDR3 nucleotides: TGTGCCAGCAGCTTACAGGGGGCGCGTGGCGATGAAAAACTGTTTTTT. This rearrangement joins TRBV5-6 to TRBJ1-4, with TRBD1 identical over 9 bases. J lost 6 bases, V lost 2 bases, and 8 bases had no gene match. From germline, CDR1 is SGHDT and CDR2 YYEEEE. CDR3 length: 16 residues.

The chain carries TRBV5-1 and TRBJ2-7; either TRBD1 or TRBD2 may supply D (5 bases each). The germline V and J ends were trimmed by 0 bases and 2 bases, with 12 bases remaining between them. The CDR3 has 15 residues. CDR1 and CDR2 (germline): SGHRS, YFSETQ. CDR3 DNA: TGCGCCAGCAGCTTGGGTCTCGGGACCGCCTACGAGCAGTACTTC. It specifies CASSLGLGTAYEQYF.